This T cell receptor beta chain was found in a study of blood T cell repertoires in COVID-19. Overall study context: Some COVID-19 samples were acute and others convalescent; all came from the United States, Italy and Spain.

The table came from immunoSEQ multiplex PCR; TCRdb's copy has only in-frame clones and leaves some out. The sample consists of about 430,000 clones, about 87% of them appearing once. The receptor was isolated from a man aged 18 to 29 with COVID-19, enrolled during active disease. The sequencing sample was made of peripheral blood.

In nucleotides, the CDR3 is TGCGCCAGCAGCCAAGCCGGGACATCGGATGAAAAACTGTTTTTT. It codes for CASSQAGTSDEKLFF. The chain links TRBV4-1 to TRBJ1-4, with D tentatively TRBD1 (6 bases). V was cut by 1 base and J by 6 bases, with 12 bases left in between. The CDR3 contains 15 residues. Germline-derived CDR1 and CDR2 are MGHRA and YSYEKL.